A selection of T cell receptor beta chains follows, all from one sample in a study of cytomegalovirus exposure and HLA in healthy donors. TCRdb keeps only in-frame clones here, not all; method: immunoSEQ multiplex PCR. The sample lists over 65,000 clones, around 75% occurring once. The specimen was PBMCs. The receptor source for this set is a woman aged 40 to 50 in good health and CMV-seropositive. Both conserved end residues are part of each CDR3. The D gene is left open where the match is weak. Rows give clone size only sometimes, using once, few, many, or a class for an expanded clone.

d_call j_call v_call clone_size cdr3_nt cdr3_aa
. TRBJ2-1 TRBV5-1 . TGCGCCAGCAAAGAGGGCGCGGAGCAGTTCTTC CASKEGAEQFF
TRBD2 TRBJ2-1 TRBV4-3 . TGCGCCAGCAGCCAAGAGGGACTAGTTTACAATGAGCAGTTCTTC CASSQEGLVYNEQFF
TRBD1 TRBJ1-3 TRBV7-9 . TGTGCTTGGATGGGCAGACAGGGGGCTTCTGGAAACACCATATATTTT CAWMGRQGASGNTIYF
. TRBJ2-6 TRBV28 once TGTGCCAGCAGGGGGGGACGGAGGACTGGGGCCAACGTCCTGACTTTC CASRGGRRTGANVLTF
. TRBJ2-1 TRBV16 . TGTGCCAGCAGACAAACTGGTTACAATGAGCAGTTCTTC CASRQTGYNEQFF
. TRBJ1-2 TRBV27 . TGTGCCAGCAGCCCCGGGCCCCGCGGGAATGGCTACACCTTC CASSPGPRGNGYTF
. TRBJ1-5 TRBV4-2 . TGTGCCAGCAGCCAAGATATACAGGGTGGGAATCAGCCCCAGCATTTT CASSQDIQGGNQPQHF
. TRBJ1-2 TRBV30 once TGTGCCTGGAGCCCCGCGGACTATGGCTACACCTTC CAWSPADYGYTF
TRBD1 TRBJ2-7 TRBV28 few TGTGCCAGCAGGGCGGACAGGGTGAGGGAGCAGTACTTC CASRADRVREQYF
TRBD1 TRBJ2-7 TRBV28 . TGTGCCAGCAGTTTGCGAGGGACAGGGGACTACGAGCAGTACTTC CASSLRGTGDYEQYF
. TRBJ2-7 TRBV20-1 . TGCAGTGAACTACAGGGATACGAGCAGTACTTC CSELQGYEQYF
. TRBJ2-7 TRBV27 . TGTGCCAGCAGTCTTCTTCATACCTCGGACAGCTCCTACGAGCAGTACTTC CASSLLHTSDSSYEQYF
. TRBJ2-5 TRBV5-8 . TGTGCCAGCAGCGGGGAGTGGACCCAGTACTTC CASSGEWTQYF
TRBD1 TRBJ1-5 TRBV19 . TGTGCCAGTAGATCCGGACAGGGTGGGAATCAGCCCCAGCATTTT CASRSGQGGNQPQHF
. TRBJ2-3 TRBV30 . TGTGCCTGGAGTGTACTGGTTACGCAGTATTTT CAWSVLVTQYF
. TRBJ2-2 TRBV28 . TGTGCCAGCAGTTTATTGGGCCGACAGGTTGGGGGGGAGCTGTTTTTT CASSLLGRQVGGELFF
. TRBJ2-2 TRBV7-3 . TGTGCCAGCAGCTTAGGGGACACGAACACCGGGGAGCTGTTTTTT CASSLGDTNTGELFF
TRBD2 TRBJ2-3 TRBV6-4 . TGTGCCAGCAGTGACTCAAGCGGGAGAGATACGCAGTATTTT CASSDSSGRDTQYF
TRBD2 TRBJ2-1 TRBV9 . TGTGCCAGCAGCTCCACAGCGGGAGGGGACAATGAGCAGTTCTTC CASSSTAGGDNEQFF
. TRBJ1-1 TRBV11-2 . TGTGCCAGCAGCTTAGAGCTCGGAGACGGTGACGAAGCTTTCTTT CASSLELGDGDEAFF
. TRBJ2-7 TRBV7-6 . TGTGCCAGCAGCTTAGTACAGGGTCTAAAGATGGGGTCCTACGAGCAGTACTTC CASSLVQGLKMGSYEQYF
TRBD2 TRBJ2-1 TRBV7-8 . TGTGCCAGCAGGGCAGCTAGCGGAACCCGTTGGGGGCAGTTCTTC CASRAASGTRWGQFF
. TRBJ2-7 TRBV6-5 . TGTGCCAGCAGTTGGGGGGACTCGCTAAACCCCTACGAGCAGTACTTC CASSWGDSLNPYEQYF
. TRBJ1-1 TRBV6-6 once TGTGCCAGCAGTTACTCGACGGGGGTCATGAACACTGAAGCTTTCTTT CASSYSTGVMNTEAFF
. TRBJ1-4 TRBV5-4 . TGTGCCAGCAGCCGAATGGGAGGGGGGAACGATGAAAAACTGTTTTTT CASSRMGGGNDEKLFF
. TRBJ1-5 TRBV6-1 once TGTGCCAGCAGAGCAGGGAATCAGCCCCAGCATTTT CASRAGNQPQHF
. TRBJ2-2 TRBV9 once TGTGCCAGCAGCTCTAGGGGCGAAACCGGGGAGCTGTTTTTT CASSSRGETGELFF
. TRBJ1-2 TRBV2 . TGTGCCAGCATACGGACAGTCGAGAGGGGTAACACCTTC CASIRTVERGNTF
. TRBJ2-7 TRBV20-1 . TGCAGTGCTTGGGGCGCCTACGAGCAGTACTTC CSAWGAYEQYF
TRBD1 TRBJ2-5 TRBV7-9 . TGTGCCAGCAGCCCTGACAGGGCAATTGAGACCCAGTACTTC CASSPDRAIETQYF
TRBD1 TRBJ1-2 TRBV27 . TGTGCCAGCAGTTCCTTAGGACAGGGTAACTATGGCTACACCTTC CASSSLGQGNYGYTF
TRBD2 TRBJ2-7 TRBV4-2 few TGTGCCAGCGGCGCGGGAGGGCCCTACGAGCAGTACTTC CASGAGGPYEQYF
TRBD2 TRBJ2-1 TRBV5-1 . TGCGCCAGCAGCTACCGGGGGGGAGCTTACAATGAGCAGTTCTTC CASSYRGGAYNEQFF
. TRBJ2-7 TRBV19 . TGTGCCAAATCCCAGGGAACCACCTACGAGCAGTACTTC CAKSQGTTYEQYF
. TRBJ2-1 TRBV2 few TGTGCCAGCACCAGGGAAGTCCCCCTTAGAGGATACAATGAGCAGTTCTTC CASTREVPLRGYNEQFF
. TRBJ1-4 TRBV27 . TGTGCCAGCAGGCGGGCCTCGGGGAATGAAAAACTGTTTTTT CASRRASGNEKLFF
. TRBJ1-5 TRBV28 once TGTGCCAGCAGTCAGGGGTATCAGCCCCAGCATTTT CASSQGYQPQHF
. TRBJ2-3 TRBV27 . TGTGCCAGCAGTCCCCTTACTAGGGGCACAGATACGCAGTATTTT CASSPLTRGTDTQYF
. TRBJ2-4 TRBV14 . TGTGCCAGCAGTCAGGCACTGGTAGCCAAAAACATTCAGTACTTC CASSQALVAKNIQYF
TRBD1 TRBJ1-1 TRBV7-9 few TGTGCCAGCAGCTTGGGACAGGGGAACACTGAAGCTTTCTTT CASSLGQGNTEAFF
. TRBJ2-3 TRBV7-3 . TGTGCCAGCAGTTCCCGGTCCGATACAGATACGCAGTATTTT CASSSRSDTDTQYF
. TRBJ1-3 TRBV6-1 few TGTGCCAGCAGCCCTACAGAAGACTCTGGAAACACCATATATTTT CASSPTEDSGNTIYF
. TRBJ2-3 TRBV5-1 . TGCGCCAGTTCTATTCCCCCGACTCGATACACAGATACGCAGTATTTT CASSIPPTRYTDTQYF
. TRBJ2-7 TRBV7-2 . TGTGCCAGCAGCTCAGAGACAGGTAGCCTCGAGCAGTACTTC CASSSETGSLEQYF
. TRBJ1-1 TRBV30 . TGTGCCTGGAGTGGACAGATTGAAGCTTTCTTT CAWSGQIEAFF